The entry below gives a single TCR beta chain sequence along with its context. Antigen unknown. The source of the sample is a study of OX40 agonist ivuxolimab in advanced cancers. In the study overall: Cohort: 82.7% men, mean age approximately 60, aged roughly 23 to 79. Study-level points and caveats: The expanded peripheral T cells' antigen specificity was not determined.

The method was immunoSEQ multiplex PCR; TCRdb's version includes in-frame clones alone and lacks a portion of them. The table shows approximately 77,000 clones, with about 89% occurring only once. Sequenced here: CD4+ or CD8+ T cells sorted from blood, sampled in a trial of the OX40 agonist ivuxolimab. This receptor was identified in an adult with an advanced solid tumor such as melanoma, head and neck, liver or kidney cancer.

DNA of the CDR3: TGTGCCAGCAGCTTCGGCGGGAGCTCCAATGAGCAGTTCTTC. The encoded protein is CASSFGGSSNEQFF. This chain connects TRBV5-4 to TRBJ2-1; 7 bases agree with TRBD2. This CDR3 spans 14 amino acids. The junction had 5 bases not matched to a gene; V was cut back by 2 bases and J by 6 bases. The germline V gene has CDR1 SGHNT and CDR2 YYREEE (reference sequence).